The clone carrying this TCR beta chain was observed a few times. The data belong to a study of blood T cells in healthy people across ages. Turning to the study itself: Using template switching, researchers captured about one barcoded beta molecule for each two T cells.

V was trimmed by 0 bases and J by 2 bases, leaving 5 bases between them. The length of the CDR3 is 14 residues. Germline CDR1 reads LGHNA; CDR2 reads YSLEER. Primers used in a second PCR of roughly 6 to 11 cycles were a sample-barcoded 5' primer and a J-beta primer mix. TCRdb reprocessed the 5' RACE reads with MiXCR, giving one entry per CDR3 protein. The data hold 500,000 to 700,000 distinct CDR3 sequences, with roughly 31% observed a single time. This receptor was identified in a woman of 80 years or more in good health. This sequence joins TRBV4-3 and TRBJ1-5; D is ambiguous. The sequencing sample was made of blood. In DNA form, the CDR3 reads TGCGCCAGCAGCCAAGATCTTGGCAATCAGCCCCAGCATTTT. Protein: CASSQDLGNQPQHF.